A single sample gave rise to the 6 T cell receptor beta chains below, sequenced in a study of persistence of HIV-infected CD4 T cells. This was the immunoSEQ version 4 assay in survey mode. Clones were read by immunoSEQ multiplex PCR, and TCRdb kept only the in-frame ones, dropping some. This sample carries 64,000 or so clones, less than 85% of them seen once, and the ten largest clones take under 2%. Their antigens remain unidentified. Overlapping HIV-1 Gag 15-mer peptides at 0.85 to 1 ug per peptide per mL were used. CD40L-negative CD69-negative CD45RO-high memory CD4+ T cells were sorted as populations depleted of antigen-responding cells. Sequenced material: CD4+ T cells sorted from PBMCs after approximately 20-hour stimulation, taken from a patient who received antiretroviral therapy. Every receptor here comes from an adult man with HIV who was CMV-seropositive.

The chain recombines TRBV5-1 with TRBJ2-2; 7 nucleotides match TRBD2. This CDR3 has 15 amino acids. From germline, CDR1 is SGHRS and CDR2 YFSETQ. V was pared by 3 bases and J by 7 bases, with 9 bases of the junction left unmatched. The CDR3 loop is CASSSGGPQGGELFF. The CDR3, as DNA: TGCGCCAGCAGCTCGGGGGGACCCCAGGGCGGGGAGCTGTTTTTT. The variable domain in full, with the rest retrieved from reference TRBV5-1 and TRBJ2-2, is KAGVTQTPRYLIKTRGQQVTLSCSPISGHRSVSWYQQTPGQGLQFLFEYFSETQRNKGNFPGRFSGRQFSNSRSEMNVSTLELGDSALYLCASSSGGPQGGELFFGEGSRLTVL.

The CDR3 bases are TGTGCCAGCAGTTTAGGAGGGGGGTACACTGAAGCTTTCTTT. This sequence encodes CASSLGGGYTEAFF. The chain uses TRBV28 and TRBJ1-1, with D maybe TRBD1 (6 bases). The CDR3 is made up of 14 amino acids. The V gene's germline CDR1 is MDHEN and CDR2 SYDVKM. V was cut by 2 bases and J by 3 bases, with 10 bases left in between.

The chain employs TRBV7-9 and TRBJ1-1; 8 bases match TRBD1. The CDR3 covers 17 residues. Germline V lookup: CDR1 SEHNR, CDR2 FQNEAQ (reference sequence). The junction had 10 bases not matched to a gene; V was cut back by 4 bases and J by 0 bases. This CDR3 reads CASSSGDRGPMNTEAFF. The CDR3 bases are TGTGCCAGCAGCTCTGGTGACAGGGGACCCATGAACACTGAAGCTTTCTTT.

In this sample, this clone turned up a few times. The chain combines TRBV3-1 (or the pseudogene TRBV3-2) with TRBJ2-7; 8 bases align to TRBD2. The junction had 12 bases not matched to a gene; V was cut back by 3 bases and J by 5 bases. Germline V gives CDR1 LGHDT, CDR2 YNNKEL (reference sequence). CDR3 length equals 16 residues. CDR3 bases: TGTGCCAGCAGCCAGGGGTCCCTAGCGGGTGTCCACGAGCAGTACTTC. Translated, it gives CASSQGSLAGVHEQYF.

The chain carries TRBV18 and TRBJ1-1; a weak D match, TRBD1 (5 bases). V was pared by 2 bases and J by 11 bases, with 15 bases between. CDR1 is KGHSH and CDR2 is LQKENI in the germline V gene. The CDR3 has 13 residues. CDR3 sequence reads: CASSPSREGNAFF. The DNA for the CDR3 is TGTGCCAGCTCACCAAGCAGGGAAGGAAATGCTTTCTTT. The whole variable domain, remainder taken from reference TRBV18 and TRBJ1-1, is NAGVMQNPRHLVRRRGQEARLRCSPMKGHSHVYWYRQLPEEGLKFMVYLQKENIIDESGMPKERFSAEFPKEGPSILRIQQVVRGDSAAYFCASSPSREGNAFFGQGTRLTVV.

In this sample, this clone turned up once. The same CDR3 arises from other DNA sequences in this sample as well. This chain joins TRBV2 and TRBJ1-2, with a tentative D call TRBD1 (5 bases). Trimming took off 7 bases at V and 0 bases at J, with 12 bases between the two ends. Germline CDR1 SNHLY, CDR2 FYNNEI. The CDR3 totals 14 residues. Here the CDR3 reads CASTLQAANYGYTF. The CDR3, as DNA: TGTGCCAGCACCCTACAGGCTGCTAACTATGGCTACACCTTC.